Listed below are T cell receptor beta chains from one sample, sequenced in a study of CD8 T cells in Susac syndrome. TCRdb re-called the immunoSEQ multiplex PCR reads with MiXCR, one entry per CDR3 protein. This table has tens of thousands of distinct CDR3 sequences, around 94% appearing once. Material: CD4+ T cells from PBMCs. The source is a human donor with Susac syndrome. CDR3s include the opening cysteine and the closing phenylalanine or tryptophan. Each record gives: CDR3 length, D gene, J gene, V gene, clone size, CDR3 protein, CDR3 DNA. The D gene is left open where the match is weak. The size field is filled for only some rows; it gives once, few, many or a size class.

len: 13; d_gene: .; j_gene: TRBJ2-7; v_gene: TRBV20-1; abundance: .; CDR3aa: CSASDRDIYEQYF; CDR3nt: TGCAGTGCTAGTGACCGGGACATCTACGAGCAGTACTTC
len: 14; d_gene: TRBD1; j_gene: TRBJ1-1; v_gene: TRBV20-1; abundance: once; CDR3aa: CSATEGRGRDEAFF; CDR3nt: TGCAGTGCTACCGAAGGCAGGGGGCGGGATGAAGCTTTCTTT
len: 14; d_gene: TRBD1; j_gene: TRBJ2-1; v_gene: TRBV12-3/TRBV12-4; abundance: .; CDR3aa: CASSYHGTDGEQFF; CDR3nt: TGTGCCAGCAGTTACCACGGGACAGATGGTGAGCAGTTCTTC
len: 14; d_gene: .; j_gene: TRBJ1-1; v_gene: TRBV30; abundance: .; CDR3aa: CAWSSNRGTTEAFF; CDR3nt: TGTGCCTGGAGTTCGAATCGGGGAACCACTGAAGCTTTCTTT
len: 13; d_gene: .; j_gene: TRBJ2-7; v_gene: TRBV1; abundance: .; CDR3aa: CTSSRLGHYEQYF; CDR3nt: TGCACCAGCAGCCGGCTGGGGCACTACGAGCAGTACTTC
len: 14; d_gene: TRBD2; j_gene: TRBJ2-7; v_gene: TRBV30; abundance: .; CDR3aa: CAWSVGGGSYEQYF; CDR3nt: TGTGCCTGGAGTGTAGGCGGGGGTTCCTACGAGCAGTACTTC
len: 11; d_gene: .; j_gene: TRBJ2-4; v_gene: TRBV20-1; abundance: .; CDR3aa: CSGGPGNIQYF; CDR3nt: TGCAGTGGAGGACCAGGAAACATTCAGTACTTC
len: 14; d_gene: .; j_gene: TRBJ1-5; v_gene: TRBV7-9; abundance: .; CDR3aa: CASSLGGLDQPQHF; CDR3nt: TGTGCCAGCAGCTTAGGAGGTCTCGATCAGCCCCAGCATTTT
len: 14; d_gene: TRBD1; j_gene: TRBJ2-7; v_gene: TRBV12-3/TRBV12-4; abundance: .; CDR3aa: CASSPTGQVDEQYF; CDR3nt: TGTGCCAGCAGTCCCACCGGACAGGTCGACGAGCAGTACTTC
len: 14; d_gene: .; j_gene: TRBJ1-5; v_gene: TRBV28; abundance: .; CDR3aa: CASSLLVRDQPQHF; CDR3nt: TGTGCCAGCAGTTTATTGGTACGGGATCAGCCCCAGCATTTT
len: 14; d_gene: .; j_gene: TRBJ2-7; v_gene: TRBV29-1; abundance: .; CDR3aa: CSVEVGGGPYEQYF; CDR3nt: TGCAGCGTTGAAGTGGGGGGCGGGCCCTACGAGCAGTACTTC
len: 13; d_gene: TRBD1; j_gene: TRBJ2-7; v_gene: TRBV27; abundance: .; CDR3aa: CASSPRQGREQYF; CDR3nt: TGTGCCAGCAGTCCTCGACAGGGCCGTGAGCAGTACTTC
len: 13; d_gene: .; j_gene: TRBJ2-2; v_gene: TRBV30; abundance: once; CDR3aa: CAWKQANTGELFF; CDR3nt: TGTGCCTGGAAACAGGCGAACACCGGGGAGCTGTTTTTT
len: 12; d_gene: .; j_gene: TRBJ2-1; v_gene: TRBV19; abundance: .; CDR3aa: CASNDVRNEQFF; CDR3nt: TGTGCCAGTAACGACGTAAGGAATGAGCAGTTCTTC
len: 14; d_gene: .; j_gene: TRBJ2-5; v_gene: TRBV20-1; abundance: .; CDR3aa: CSARDSGAGETQYF; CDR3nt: TGCAGTGCTAGAGATTCGGGGGCAGGGGAGACCCAGTACTTC
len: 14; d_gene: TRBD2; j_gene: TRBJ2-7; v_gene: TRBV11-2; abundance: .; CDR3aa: CASQRGGPLDGQYF; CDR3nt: TGTGCCAGCCAGCGGGGGGGTCCCCTAGACGGGCAGTACTTC
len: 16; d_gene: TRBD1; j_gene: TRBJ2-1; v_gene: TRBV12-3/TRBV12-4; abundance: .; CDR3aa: CASSWGPGQGDNEQFF; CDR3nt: TGTGCCAGCAGTTGGGGACCGGGACAGGGGGACAATGAGCAGTTCTTC
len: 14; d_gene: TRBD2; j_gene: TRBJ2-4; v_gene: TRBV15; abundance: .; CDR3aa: CATSRGGGKNIQYF; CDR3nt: TGTGCCACCAGCAGAGGGGGGGGCAAAAACATTCAGTACTTC
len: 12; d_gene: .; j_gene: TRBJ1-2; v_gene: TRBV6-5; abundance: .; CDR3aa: CATQGGEFGYTF; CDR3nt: TGTGCCACCCAAGGGGGGGAGTTTGGCTACACCTTC
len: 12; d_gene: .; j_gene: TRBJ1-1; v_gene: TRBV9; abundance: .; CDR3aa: CASGGGRTEAFF; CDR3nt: TGTGCCAGCGGTGGGGGCCGGACTGAAGCTTTCTTT
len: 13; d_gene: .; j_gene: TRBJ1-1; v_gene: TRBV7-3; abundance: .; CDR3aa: CASSRRADTEAFF; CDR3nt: TGTGCCAGCTCGCGAAGGGCGGACACTGAAGCTTTCTTT
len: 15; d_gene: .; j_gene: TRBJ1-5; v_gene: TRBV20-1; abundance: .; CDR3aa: CSASPRTAGSQPQHF; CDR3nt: TGCAGTGCTAGCCCCAGGACAGCGGGGAGTCAGCCCCAGCATTTT
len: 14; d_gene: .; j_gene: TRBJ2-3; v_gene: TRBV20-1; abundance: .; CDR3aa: CSASKGDSTDTQYF; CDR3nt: TGCAGTGCTTCCAAGGGGGATAGCACAGATACGCAGTATTTT
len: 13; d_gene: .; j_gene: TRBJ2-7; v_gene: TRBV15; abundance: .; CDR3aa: CATSKGQSYEQYF; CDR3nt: TGTGCCACCAGCAAAGGACAGTCCTACGAGCAGTACTTC
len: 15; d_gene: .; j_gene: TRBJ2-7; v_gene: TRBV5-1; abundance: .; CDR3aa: CASSPSTTATYEQYF; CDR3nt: TGCGCCAGCAGCCCCTCCACGACGGCAACCTACGAGCAGTACTTC
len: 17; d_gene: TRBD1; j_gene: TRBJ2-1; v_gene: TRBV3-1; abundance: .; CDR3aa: CASSQGTGDTRGNEQFF; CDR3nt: TGTGCCAGCAGCCAAGGGACAGGGGACACGCGAGGGAATGAGCAGTTCTTC
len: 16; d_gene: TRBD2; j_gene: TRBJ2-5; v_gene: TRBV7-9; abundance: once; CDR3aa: CASSLSTSGGQETQYF; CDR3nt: TGTGCCAGCAGCTTAAGTACTAGCGGAGGGCAAGAGACCCAGTACTTC
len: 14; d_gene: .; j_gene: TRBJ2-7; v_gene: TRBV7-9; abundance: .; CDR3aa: CASSPRDLSYEQYF; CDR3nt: TGTGCCAGCAGCCCCCGGGACCTCTCCTACGAGCAGTACTTC
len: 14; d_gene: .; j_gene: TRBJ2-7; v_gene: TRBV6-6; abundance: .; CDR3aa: CASRGGFSSYEQYF; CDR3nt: TGTGCCAGCAGGGGGGGATTCTCCTCCTACGAGCAGTACTTC
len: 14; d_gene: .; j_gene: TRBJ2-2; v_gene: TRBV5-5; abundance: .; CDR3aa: CASSSGGGTGELFF; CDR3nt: TGTGCCAGCAGCTCAGGGGGGGGCACCGGGGAGCTGTTTTTT
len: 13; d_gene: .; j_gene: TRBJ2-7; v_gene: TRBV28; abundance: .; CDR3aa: CASSRGVGYEQYF; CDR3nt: TGTGCCAGCAGCCGTGGAGTCGGCTACGAGCAGTACTTC
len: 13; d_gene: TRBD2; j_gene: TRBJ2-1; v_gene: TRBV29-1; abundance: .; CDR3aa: CSVLTSGAVEQFF; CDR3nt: TGCAGCGTCCTGACTAGCGGGGCCGTTGAGCAGTTCTTC
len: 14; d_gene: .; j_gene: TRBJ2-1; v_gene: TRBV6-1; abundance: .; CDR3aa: CASWYGRGKNEQFF; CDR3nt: TGTGCCAGCTGGTACGGGCGGGGCAAAAATGAGCAGTTCTTC
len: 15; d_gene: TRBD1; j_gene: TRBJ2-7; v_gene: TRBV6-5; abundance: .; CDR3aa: CASSRWTGPSYEQYF; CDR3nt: TGTGCCAGCAGTCGATGGACAGGTCCTTCCTACGAGCAGTACTTC
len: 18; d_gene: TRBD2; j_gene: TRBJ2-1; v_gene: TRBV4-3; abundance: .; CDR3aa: CASSQNIAGGYSYNEQFF; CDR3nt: TGCGCCAGCAGCCAGAACATAGCGGGGGGCTACTCCTACAATGAGCAGTTCTTC
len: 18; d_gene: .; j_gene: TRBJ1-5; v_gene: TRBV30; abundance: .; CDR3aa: CAWSGRREQGGGNQPQHF; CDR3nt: TGTGCCTGGAGCGGCCGGCGGGAGCAGGGTGGTGGCAATCAGCCCCAGCATTTT
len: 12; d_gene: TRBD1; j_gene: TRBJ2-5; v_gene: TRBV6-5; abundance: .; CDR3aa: CASGTGVESQYF; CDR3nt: TGTGCCAGCGGGACAGGGGTAGAGTCCCAGTACTTC
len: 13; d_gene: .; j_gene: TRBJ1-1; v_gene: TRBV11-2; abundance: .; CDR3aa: CASSSGTGVRTFF; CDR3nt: TGTGCCAGCAGCTCCGGGACGGGGGTGAGAACTTTCTTT
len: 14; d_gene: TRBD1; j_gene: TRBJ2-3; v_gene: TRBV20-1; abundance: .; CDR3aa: CSAGGQGFSDTQYF; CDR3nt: TGCAGTGCGGGGGGACAGGGGTTCTCAGATACGCAGTATTTT
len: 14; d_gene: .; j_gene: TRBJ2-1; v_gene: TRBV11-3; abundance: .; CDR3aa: CASSLGAGSNEQFF; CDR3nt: TGTGCCAGCAGCTTAGGGGCAGGGTCCAATGAGCAGTTCTTC
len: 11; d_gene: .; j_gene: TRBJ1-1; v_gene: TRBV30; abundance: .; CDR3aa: CAWSPMAEAFF; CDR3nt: TGTGCCTGGAGTCCCATGGCTGAAGCTTTCTTT
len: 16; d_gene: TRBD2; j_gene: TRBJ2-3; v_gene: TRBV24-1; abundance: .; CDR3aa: CATSDPLAGGPNTQYF; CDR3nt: TGTGCCACCAGTGATCCCTTAGCGGGGGGGCCAAATACGCAGTATTTT
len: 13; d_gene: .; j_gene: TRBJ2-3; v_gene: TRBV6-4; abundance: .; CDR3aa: CASSGGDGDTQYF; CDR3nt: TGTGCCAGCAGTGGGGGGGATGGAGATACGCAGTATTTT
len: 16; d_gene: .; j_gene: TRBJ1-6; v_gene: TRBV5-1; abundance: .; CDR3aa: CASSLGARTTNSPLHF; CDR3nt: TGCGCCAGCAGCTTGGGGGCCCGAACCACGAATTCACCCCTCCACTTT
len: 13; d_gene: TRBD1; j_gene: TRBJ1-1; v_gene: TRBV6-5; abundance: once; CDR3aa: CASGSGGGTEAFF; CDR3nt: TGTGCCAGCGGATCAGGGGGCGGCACTGAAGCTTTCTTT
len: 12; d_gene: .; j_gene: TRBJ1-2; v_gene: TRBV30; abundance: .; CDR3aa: CAWSIRGGAVTF; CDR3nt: TGTGCCTGGAGTATCCGGGGGGGAGCTGTCACCTTC
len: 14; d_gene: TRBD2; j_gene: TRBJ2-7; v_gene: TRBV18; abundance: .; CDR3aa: CASSAGGPAYEQYF; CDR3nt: TGTGCCAGCTCAGCGGGGGGGCCCGCCTACGAGCAGTACTTC
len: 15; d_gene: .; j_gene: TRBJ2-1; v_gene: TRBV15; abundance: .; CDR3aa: CATSRDLRGSEEQFF; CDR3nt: TGTGCCACCAGCAGAGATCTTCGGGGGTCAGAGGAGCAGTTCTTC
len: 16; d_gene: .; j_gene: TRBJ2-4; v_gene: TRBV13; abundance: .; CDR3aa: CASSLAGGTGKNIQYF; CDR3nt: TGTGCCAGCAGCTTAGCCGGAGGGACCGGCAAAAACATTCAGTACTTC
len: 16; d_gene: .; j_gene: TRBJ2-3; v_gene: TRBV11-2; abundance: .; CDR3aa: CASSIQSSAIADTQYF; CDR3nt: TGTGCCAGCAGCATCCAGTCGTCGGCCATAGCAGATACGCAGTATTTT
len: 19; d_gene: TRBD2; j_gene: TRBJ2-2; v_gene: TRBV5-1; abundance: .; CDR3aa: CASSLRYGGSSGSTGELFF; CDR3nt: TGCGCCAGCAGCTTGAGGTACGGGGGATCTAGCGGCTCCACCGGGGAGCTGTTTTTT
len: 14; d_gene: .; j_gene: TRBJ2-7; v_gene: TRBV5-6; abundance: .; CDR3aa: CASSPGLFSYEQYF; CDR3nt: TGTGCCAGCAGCCCGGGCCTCTTCTCCTACGAGCAGTACTTC
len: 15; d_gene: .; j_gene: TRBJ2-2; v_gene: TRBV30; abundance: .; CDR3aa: CAWSVRLGGAGELFF; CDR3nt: TGTGCCTGGAGTGTCCGCTTAGGGGGGGCCGGGGAGCTGTTTTTT
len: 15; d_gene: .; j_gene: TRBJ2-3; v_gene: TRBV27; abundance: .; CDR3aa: CASSLTGRGSDTQYF; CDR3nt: TGTGCCAGCAGTCTGACAGGGCGGGGGTCAGATACGCAGTATTTT
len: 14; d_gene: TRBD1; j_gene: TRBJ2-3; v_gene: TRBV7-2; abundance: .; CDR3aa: CASSLGQYTDTQYF; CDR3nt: TGTGCCAGCAGCCTGGGACAGTACACAGATACGCAGTATTTT